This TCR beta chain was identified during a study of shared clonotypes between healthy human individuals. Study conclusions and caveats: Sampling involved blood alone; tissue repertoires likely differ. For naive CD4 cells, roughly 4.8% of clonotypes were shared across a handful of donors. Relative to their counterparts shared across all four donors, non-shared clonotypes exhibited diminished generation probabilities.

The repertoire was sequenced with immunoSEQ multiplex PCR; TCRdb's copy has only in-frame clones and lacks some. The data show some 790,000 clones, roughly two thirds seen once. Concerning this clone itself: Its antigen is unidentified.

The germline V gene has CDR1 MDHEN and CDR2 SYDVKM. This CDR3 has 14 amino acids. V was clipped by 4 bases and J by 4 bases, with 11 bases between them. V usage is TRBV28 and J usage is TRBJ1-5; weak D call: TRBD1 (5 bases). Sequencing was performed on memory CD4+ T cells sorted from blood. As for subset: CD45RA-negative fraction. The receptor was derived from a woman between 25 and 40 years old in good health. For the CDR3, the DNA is TGTGCCAGCAGTTATGGGGGGGGAAATCAGCCCCAGCATTTT. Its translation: CASSYGGGNQPQHF. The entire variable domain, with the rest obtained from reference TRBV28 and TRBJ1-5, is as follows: DVKVTQSSRYLVKRTGEKVFLECVQDMDHENMFWYRQDPGLGLRLIYFSYDVKMKEKGDIPEGYSVSREKKERFSLILESASTNQTSMYLCASSYGGGNQPQHFGDGTRLSIL.